Sequencing of this TCR beta chain was carried out in a study of blood T cell repertoires in COVID-19. Study overall: COVID-19 samples collected from the United States, Italy and Spain covered acute and convalescent phases. The cDNA or gDNA used as material had been derived from T cells, B-cell-depleted T cells, or PBMCs.

V gave up 5 bases and J gave up 2 bases, with 3 bases separating them. The CDR3 length is 11 residues. Germline lookup yields CDR1 SEHNR and CDR2 FQNEAQ (reference sequence). During active infection, Seattle patients enrolled and were then monitored through disease. Clones were sequenced by immunoSEQ multiplex PCR, and TCRdb holds only the in-frame ones, with some missing. The sample records 450,000 or so clones, roughly nine tenths being singletons. This clone occurred a few times. Other DNA sequences in the sample encode the same CDR3. The sample taken for sequencing was peripheral blood. The chain carries TRBV7-9 and TRBJ2-5; no clear D. The clonotype was recovered from a man aged 18 to 29 with COVID-19, enrolled during active disease. This CDR3 reads CASSQQETQYF. As DNA, the CDR3 is TGTGCCAGCAGCCAACAAGAGACCCAGTACTTC.